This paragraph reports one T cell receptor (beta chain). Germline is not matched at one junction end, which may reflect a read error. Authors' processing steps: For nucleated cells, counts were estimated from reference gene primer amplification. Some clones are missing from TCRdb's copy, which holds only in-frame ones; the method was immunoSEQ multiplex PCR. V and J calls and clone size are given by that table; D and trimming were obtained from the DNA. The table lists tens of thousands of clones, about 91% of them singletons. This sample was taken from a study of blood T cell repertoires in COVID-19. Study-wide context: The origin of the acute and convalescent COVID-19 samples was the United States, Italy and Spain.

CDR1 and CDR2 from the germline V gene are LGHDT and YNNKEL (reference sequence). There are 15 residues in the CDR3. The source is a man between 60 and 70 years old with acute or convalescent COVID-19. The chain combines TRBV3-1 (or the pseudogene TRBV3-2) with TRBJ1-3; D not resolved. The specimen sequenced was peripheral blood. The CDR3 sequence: CASSQVQVPGNTIYF. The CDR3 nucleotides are TGTGCCAGCAGCCAAGTCCAGGTCCCTGGGAACACCATATATTTT.